Below, 29 T cell receptor beta chains from the same sample are listed, as sequenced in a study of blood T cell repertoires in COVID-19. Using immunoSEQ multiplex PCR, the repertoire was profiled, and TCRdb retains in-frame clones only, with some absent. The sample holds 200,000 to 250,000 clones, about 86% seen once. The material sequenced was peripheral blood. These receptors came from a woman between 50 and 59 years old with COVID-19, enrolled during active disease.

The CDR3 bases are TGTGCCAGCAGTCCACTTCGAGGGAGGGAAGCTTTCTTT. This gives the protein CASSPLRGREAFF. The chain has TRBV12-3 or TRBV12-4 and TRBJ1-1; D unresolved. Deletions cut 5 bases from V and 8 bases from J, with 15 bases between. The CDR3 is made up of 13 amino acids.

This sequence joins TRBV12-3 or TRBV12-4 and TRBJ1-1; D ambiguous. CDR3 size: 12 residues. Trimming removed 5 bases at V and 0 bases at J, with 4 bases between. CDR3 in DNA: TGTGCCAGCAGTAGCATGAACACTGAAGCTTTCTTT. This encodes CASSSMNTEAFF.

CDR3 residues: CASSLAGGSYNSPLHF. The DNA of the CDR3 is TGCGCCAGCAGCTTGGCAGGCGGGTCCTATAATTCACCCCTCCACTTT. The genes are TRBV5-1 and TRBJ1-6; no clear D. V dropped 0 bases and J dropped 1 base, with 8 bases sitting between them. In germline, CDR1 is SGHRS, CDR2 YFSETQ. The CDR3 covers 16 residues.

This chain uses TRBV7-2 with TRBJ2-1; the D gene is possibly TRBD1 (6 bases). The CDR3 sequence is 14 residues long. The V gene's germline CDR1 is SGHTA and CDR2 FQGNSA. V lost 2 bases, J lost 6 bases, and 11 bases lay in between. The DNA of the CDR3 is TGTGCCAGCAGCTTACTCGGACAGAGCAATGAGCAGTTCTTC. Translation: CASSLLGQSNEQFF.

The chain combines TRBV18 with TRBJ1-4, with D maybe TRBD1 (5 bases). Germline V CDR1 and CDR2: KGHSH, LQKENI. CDR3 length: 17 amino acids. The germline V and J ends were trimmed by 6 bases and 7 bases, with 24 bases remaining between them. This CDR3 reads CASSPNRADRLGEKLFF. CDR3 nucleotide sequence: TGTGCCAGCTCGCCAAACCGGGCAGACAGACTGGGTGAAAAACTGTTTTTT. The full variable domain, completed using reference TRBV18 and TRBJ1-4, is NAGVMQNPRHLVRRRGQEARLRCSPMKGHSHVYWYRQLPEEGLKFMVYLQKENIIDESGMPKERFSAEFPKEGPSILRIQQVVRGDSAAYFCASSPNRADRLGEKLFFGSGTQLSVL.

The gene calls are TRBV27 and TRBJ1-5, with D possibly matching TRBD1 (5 bases). Germline V gene data show CDR1 as MNHEY and CDR2 as SMNVEV (reference sequence). This CDR3 region has 18 residues. The ends were cut back, 3 bases at V and 0 bases at J, with 18 bases in the middle. The CDR3 here is CASSFSRDSITSNQPQHF. CDR3 nucleotides: TGTGCCAGCAGTTTCTCTCGGGACTCTATTACTAGCAATCAGCCCCAGCATTTT.

The chain has TRBV27 and TRBJ2-4, with D perhaps matching TRBD2 (6 bases). CDR1 and CDR2 from the germline V gene are MNHEY and SMNVEV (reference sequence). V was cut by 3 bases and J by 8 bases, with 14 bases left in between. The CDR3 covers 14 residues. This CDR3 is CASSFGRERDIQYF. CDR3 bases: TGTGCCAGCAGTTTCGGACGGGAGAGGGACATTCAGTACTTC.

The chain uses TRBV10-2 and TRBJ2-7; D possibly corresponds to TRBD2 (6 bases). With 7 bases removed from V and 3 bases from J, the gap between germline ends came to 16 bases. CDR1 is WSHSY, CDR2 SAAADI, per germline. The CDR3 length is 14 residues. CDR3 amino acids: CASKDYPGSYEQYV. CDR3 DNA: TGCGCCAGCAAGGACTACCCGGGGAGCTACGAGCAGTACGTC.

The V and J genes are TRBV6-4 and TRBJ2-2; D might be TRBD2 (7 bases). The CDR3 is 14 amino acids. Per germline, CDR1 MRHNA and CDR2 SNTAGT. V was clipped by 6 bases and J by 3 bases, with 11 bases between them. The DNA of the CDR3 is TGTGCCAGCAGCAGAGGGGGGGACACCGGGGAGCTGTTTTTT. Residues: CASSRGGDTGELFF.

The chain couples TRBV29-1 to TRBJ1-1; the D gene is possibly TRBD1 (6 bases). V was clipped by 4 bases and J by 4 bases, with 16 bases between them. The CDR3 length is 14 residues. The germline CDR1 and CDR2 sequences are SQVTM and ANQGSEA. CDR3 in DNA: TGCAGCGTTGTGGGGTCGGGACAAGCCACTGAAGCTTTCTTT. This translates into CSVVGSGQATEAFF.

The V call is TRBV4-3, the J call TRBJ1-2, with TRBD1 as a possible D gene (6 bases). CDR1 is LGHNA, CDR2 YSLEER, per germline. The CDR3 extends over 18 amino acids. The ends were cut back, 0 bases at V and 2 bases at J, with 19 bases in the middle. CDR3 in DNA: TGCGCCAGCAGCCAAGAGTACGGCTTCACAGGGCCCAACTATGGCTACACCTTC. Protein product: CASSQEYGFTGPNYGYTF.

The CDR3 DNA reads as TGCGCCAGCAGCTTGGTCAGGACAGGGGCAGATACGCAGTATTTT. It specifies CASSLVRTGADTQYF. V and J are TRBV5-1 and TRBJ2-3; TRBD1 matches at 9 bases. From germline, CDR1 is SGHRS and CDR2 YFSETQ. The ends lost 0 bases at V and 4 bases at J; junction bases unmatched: 3. This CDR3 is 15 amino acids long. Using reference TRBV5-1 and TRBJ2-3 for the parts outside the CDR3, the full variable domain is KAGVTQTPRYLIKTRGQQVTLSCSPISGHRSVSWYQQTPGQGLQFLFEYFSETQRNKGNFPGRFSGRQFSNSRSEMNVSTLELGDSALYLCASSLVRTGADTQYFGPGTRLTVL.

The J gene is TRBJ2-7, the V gene TRBV2; a weak D match, TRBD1 (6 bases). Per germline, CDR1 SNHLY and CDR2 FYNNEI. V was clipped by 0 bases and J by 0 bases, with 9 bases between them. The CDR3 contains 15 residues. The CDR3 sequence: CASSEAQDSSYEQYV. The CDR3 DNA sequence: TGTGCCAGCAGTGAAGCGCAGGACAGCTCCTACGAGCAGTACGTC.

The DNA for the CDR3 is TGTGCCAGCAGTTTTGCGACAGATACGCAGTATTTT. It specifies CASSFATDTQYF. The chain couples TRBV12-3 or TRBV12-4 to TRBJ2-3; no clear D gene. V was trimmed by 3 bases and J by 3 bases, leaving 4 bases between them. The CDR3 is 12 residues long.

The genes are TRBV24-1 and TRBJ2-3; 10 bases match TRBD2. The trim removed 2 bases at V and 2 bases at J, leaving 6 bases unmatched. Per the germline V gene, CDR1 is KGHDR and CDR2 is SFDVKD. The CDR3 has 17 amino acids. The CDR3, as DNA: TGTGCCACCAGTGATTCGATAGCGGGGGGCCTCACAGATACGCAGTATTTT. Its protein product is CATSDSIAGGLTDTQYF.

This rearrangement joins TRBV11-3 to TRBJ1-4, with TRBD1 matching 7 bases. The germline gives CDR1 SGHNT, CDR2 YENEEA. The ends lost 2 bases at V and 7 bases at J; junction bases unmatched: 10. The CDR3 is 16 residues long. The CDR3 spells CASSLPRGQQREKLFF. The CDR3 nucleotides read TGTGCCAGCAGCTTACCGAGGGGGCAACAACGTGAAAAACTGTTTTTT.

This chain joins TRBV11-3 and TRBJ1-5, with 7 bases identical to TRBD1. Losses at the gene ends were 1 base for V and 4 bases for J; bases not matched to a gene: 7. Per the germline V gene, CDR1 is SGHNT and CDR2 is YENEEA. The CDR3 runs 16 residues. CDR3 coding DNA: TGTGCCAGCAGCTTAGGACAGGGAACATATAATCAGCCCCAGCATTTT. This codes for CASSLGQGTYNQPQHF.

This clone was seen more than once but under ten times. This rearrangement joins TRBV14 to TRBJ2-7, with 9 bases fitting TRBD2. CDR3 length equals 14 residues. Trimming at V came to 8 bases and at J to 3 bases, leaving 8 bases not matched to a gene. Germline lookup yields CDR1 SGHDN and CDR2 FVKESK. CDR3 in amino acids: CASGALAGLYEQYV. In nucleotides, the CDR3 is TGTGCCAGCGGGGCACTAGCGGGCCTCTACGAGCAGTACGTC.

The chain is built from TRBV23-1 and TRBJ2-2, with 10 bases that match TRBD2. TRBV23-1 is an ORF for which the function is uncertain. CDR3 length: 21 amino acids. The J segment lost 2 bases and the V segment lost 4 bases, leaving 19 bases of the junction unmatched. CDR3 nucleotides: TGCGCCAGCAGTCCCACCGGCCTGGCCCTAGCGGGGGCTGCAAACACCGGGGAGCTGTTTTTT. Amino acid sequence: CASSPTGLALAGAANTGELFF.

This sequence joins TRBV4-2 and TRBJ2-7; 8 nucleotides line up with TRBD2. The trim removed 0 bases at V and 4 bases at J, leaving 8 bases unmatched. CDR1 LGHNA and CDR2 YNFKEQ come from the germline V gene. The CDR3 is 16 residues long. This CDR3 reads CASSQERSGGTYEQYF. CDR3 sequence (DNA): TGTGCCAGCAGCCAAGAGAGAAGCGGGGGCACGTACGAGCAGTACTTC.

The chain joins TRBV29-1 to TRBJ1-2; 10 bases map to TRBD1. CDR3 length equals 14 residues. The trim removed 5 bases at V and 3 bases at J, leaving 6 bases unmatched. Germline assignment: CDR1 SQVTM and CDR2 ANQGSEA. Here the CDR3 reads CSVPGQGPDYGYTF. The CDR3 DNA follows: TGCAGCGTTCCGGGACAGGGGCCAGACTATGGCTACACCTTC.

V gene TRBV18 combines with J gene TRBJ2-2; possibly TRBD2 for D (6 bases). Germline assignment: CDR1 KGHSH and CDR2 LQKENI. V lost 4 bases to trimming and J lost 11 bases, with 17 bases between them. The CDR3 is 14 amino acids. CDR3 sequence: CASSLPPGTGELFF. The DNA for the CDR3 is TGTGCCAGCTCACTACCACCGGGGACTGGAGAGCTGTTTTTT. Full variable domain (missing parts from reference TRBV18 and TRBJ2-2): NAGVMQNPRHLVRRRGQEARLRCSPMKGHSHVYWYRQLPEEGLKFMVYLQKENIIDESGMPKERFSAEFPKEGPSILRIQQVVRGDSAAYFCASSLPPGTGELFFGEGSRLTVL.

This chain links TRBV2 with TRBJ2-3; D gene unclear. Trimming cost V 4 bases and J 0 bases, with 5 bases left between them. Germline V lookup: CDR1 SNHLY, CDR2 FYNNEI. CDR3 length: 13 residues. CDR3 DNA: TGTGCCAGCAGTGGGGCTAGCACAGATACGCAGTATTTT. It yields the protein CASSGASTDTQYF. Variable domain in full (rest from reference TRBV2 and TRBJ2-3): EPEVTQTPSHQVTQMGQEVILRCVPISNHLYFYWYRQILGQKVEFLVSFYNNEISEKSEIFDDQFSVERPDGSNFTLKIRSTKLEDSAMYFCASSGASTDTQYFGPGTRLTVL.

The V gene is TRBV19, the J gene TRBJ1-1; 7 positions agree with TRBD1. The CDR3 sequence is 13 residues long. With 4 bases clipped from V and 5 bases from J, the junction kept 4 bases outside the gene matches. CDR1 and CDR2 from the germline V gene are LNHDA and SQIVND (reference sequence). CDR3 bases: TGTGCCAGTAGTACAGGGGGTTATACTGAAGCTTTCTTT. It is translated as CASSTGGYTEAFF.

This clone was seen only once. This sequence joins TRBV27 and TRBJ2-7; 8 positions match TRBD2. CDR1 is MNHEY, CDR2 SMNVEV, per germline (reference sequence). V gave up 8 bases and J gave up 3 bases; unmatched junction bases: 3. The CDR3 extends over 12 amino acids. CDR3 DNA: TGTGCCAGCTGGACTAGCTTCTACGAGCAGTACTTC. The encoded protein is CASWTSFYEQYF.

V gene TRBV7-6 combines with J gene TRBJ2-1; tentatively, D is TRBD1 (6 bases). The CDR3 extends over 15 amino acids. Trimming stripped 3 bases from V and 4 bases from J, with 13 bases between. CDR1 is SGHVS, CDR2 FNYEAQ, per germline. The CDR3 here is CASSFIRTAYNEQFF. As DNA, the CDR3 is TGTGCCAGCAGCTTCATAAGGACAGCATACAATGAGCAGTTCTTC.

The chain has TRBV24-1 and TRBJ2-5; 8 bases align to TRBD2. The CDR3 is 15 residues long. V dropped 7 bases and J dropped 7; count of bases not matched to a gene: 13. Germline loops: CDR1 KGHDR, CDR2 SFDVKD. The CDR3 DNA reads as TGTGCCACCAGCCTCGGGGGGGCGAAAACCGGGACCCAGTACTTC. Translating gives CATSLGGAKTGTQYF.

The chain joins TRBV6-5 to TRBJ2-7, with 9 nucleotides matching TRBD2. CDR1 is MNHEY and CDR2 is SVGAGI in the germline V gene. This CDR3 is 14 amino acids long. The V segment lost 7 bases and the J segment 2 bases; nucleotides outside the gene matches: 6. CDR3 DNA: TGTGCCAGCATTGCGGGGGGGCCTCCCTACGAGCAGTACTTC. It encodes CASIAGGPPYEQYF.

The chain couples TRBV2 to TRBJ2-4; TRBD2 matches 12 bases. Germline-derived CDR1 and CDR2 are SNHLY and FYNNEI. The junction had 19 bases not matched to a gene; V was cut back by 5 bases and J by 8 bases. This CDR3 contains 19 residues. The CDR3 spells CASSYLFLASGGAVDIQYF. The CDR3 nucleotides read TGTGCCAGCAGTTACCTTTTTTTGGCTAGCGGGGGGGCCGTAGACATTCAGTACTTC.